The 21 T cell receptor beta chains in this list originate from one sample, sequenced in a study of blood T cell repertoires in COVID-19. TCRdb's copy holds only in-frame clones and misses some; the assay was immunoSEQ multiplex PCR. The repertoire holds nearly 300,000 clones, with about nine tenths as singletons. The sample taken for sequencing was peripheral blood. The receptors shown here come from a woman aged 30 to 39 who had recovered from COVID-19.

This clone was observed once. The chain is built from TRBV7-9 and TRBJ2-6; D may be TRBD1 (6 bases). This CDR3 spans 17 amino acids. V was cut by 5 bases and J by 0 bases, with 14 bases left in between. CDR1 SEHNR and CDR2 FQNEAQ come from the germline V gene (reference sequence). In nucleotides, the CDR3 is TGTGCCAGCAGCGTACAGGGCGCCCACTCTGGGGCCAACGTCCTGACTTTC. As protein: CASSVQGAHSGANVLTF.

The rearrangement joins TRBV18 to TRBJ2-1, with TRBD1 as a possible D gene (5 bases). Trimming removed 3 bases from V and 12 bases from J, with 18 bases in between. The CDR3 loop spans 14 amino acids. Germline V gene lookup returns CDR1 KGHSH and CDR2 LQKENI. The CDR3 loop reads CASSPQGGVWAQFF. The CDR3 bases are TGTGCCAGCTCACCTCAGGGCGGCGTTTGGGCGCAGTTCTTC.

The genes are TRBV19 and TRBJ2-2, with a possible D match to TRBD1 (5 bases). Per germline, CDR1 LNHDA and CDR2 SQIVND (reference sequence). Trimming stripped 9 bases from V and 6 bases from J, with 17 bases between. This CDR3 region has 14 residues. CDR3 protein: CASRQPPESGELFF. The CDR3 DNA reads TGTGCCAGCCGACAGCCCCCGGAGTCCGGGGAGCTGTTTTTT.

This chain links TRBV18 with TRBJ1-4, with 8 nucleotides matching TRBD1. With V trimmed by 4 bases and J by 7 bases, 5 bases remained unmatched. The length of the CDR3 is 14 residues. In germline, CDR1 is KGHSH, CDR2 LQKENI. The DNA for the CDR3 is TGTGCCAGCTCACGGGACAGGCGAGGTGAAAAACTGTTTTTT. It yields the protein CASSRDRRGEKLFF. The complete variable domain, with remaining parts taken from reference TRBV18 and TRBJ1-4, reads NAGVMQNPRHLVRRRGQEARLRCSPMKGHSHVYWYRQLPEEGLKFMVYLQKENIIDESGMPKERFSAEFPKEGPSILRIQQVVRGDSAAYFCASSRDRRGEKLFFGSGTQLSVL.

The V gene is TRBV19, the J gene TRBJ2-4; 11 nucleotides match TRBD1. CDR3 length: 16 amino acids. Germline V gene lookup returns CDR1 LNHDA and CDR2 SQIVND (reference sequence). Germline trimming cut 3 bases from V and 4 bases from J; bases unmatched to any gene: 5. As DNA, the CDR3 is TGTGCCAGTAGTATGCTCGGACAGGGGGCGAAAAACATTCAGTACTTC. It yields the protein CASSMLGQGAKNIQYF.

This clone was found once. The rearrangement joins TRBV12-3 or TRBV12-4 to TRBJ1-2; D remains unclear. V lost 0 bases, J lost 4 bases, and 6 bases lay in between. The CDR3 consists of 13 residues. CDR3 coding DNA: TGTGCCAGCAGTTTAGCCTCAGGCTATGGCTACACCTTC. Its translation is CASSLASGYGYTF.

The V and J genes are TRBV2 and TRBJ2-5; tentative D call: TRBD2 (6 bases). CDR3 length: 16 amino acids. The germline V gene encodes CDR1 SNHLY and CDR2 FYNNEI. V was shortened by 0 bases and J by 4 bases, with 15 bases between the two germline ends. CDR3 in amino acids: CASSEALEGSRETQYF. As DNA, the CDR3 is TGTGCCAGCAGTGAAGCGCTGGAGGGTTCCCGAGAGACCCAGTACTTC.

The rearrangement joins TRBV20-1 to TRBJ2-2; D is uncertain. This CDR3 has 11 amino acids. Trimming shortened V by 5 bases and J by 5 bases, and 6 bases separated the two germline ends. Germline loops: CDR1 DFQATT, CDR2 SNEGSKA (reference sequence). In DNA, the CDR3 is TGCAGTGCTTCCAAAACCGGGGAGCTGTTTTTT. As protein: CSASKTGELFF.

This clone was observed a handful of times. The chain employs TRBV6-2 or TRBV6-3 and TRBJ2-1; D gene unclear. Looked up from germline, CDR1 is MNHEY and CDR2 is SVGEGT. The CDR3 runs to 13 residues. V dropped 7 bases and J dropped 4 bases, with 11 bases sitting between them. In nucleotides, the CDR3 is TGTGCCAGCAACCCGGCACGATACAATGAGCAGTTCTTC. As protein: CASNPARYNEQFF.

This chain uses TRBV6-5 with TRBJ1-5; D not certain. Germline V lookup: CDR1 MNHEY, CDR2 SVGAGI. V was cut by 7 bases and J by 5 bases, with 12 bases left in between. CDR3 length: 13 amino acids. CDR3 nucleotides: TGTGCCAGCACCCCCGGGTACGATCAGCCCCAGCATTTT. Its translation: CASTPGYDQPQHF.

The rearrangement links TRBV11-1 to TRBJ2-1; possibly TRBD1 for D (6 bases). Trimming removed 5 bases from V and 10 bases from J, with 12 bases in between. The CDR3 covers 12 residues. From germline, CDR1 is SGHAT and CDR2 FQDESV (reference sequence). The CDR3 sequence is CASSPRRGEQFF. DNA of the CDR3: TGTGCCAGCAGCCCCCGAAGGGGGGAGCAGTTCTTC.

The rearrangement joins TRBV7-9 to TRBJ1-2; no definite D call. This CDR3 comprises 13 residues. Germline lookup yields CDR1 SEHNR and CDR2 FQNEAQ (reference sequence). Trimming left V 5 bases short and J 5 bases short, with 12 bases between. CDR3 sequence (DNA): TGTGCCAGCAGCACCTATCCGCTATATGGCTACACCTTC. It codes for CASSTYPLYGYTF. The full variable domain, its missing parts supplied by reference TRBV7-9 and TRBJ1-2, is DTGVSQNPRHKITKRGQNVTFRCDPISEHNRLYWYRQTLGQGPEFLTYFQNEAQLEKSRLLSDRFSAERPKGSFSTLEIQRTEQGDSAMYLCASSTYPLYGYTFGSGTRLTVV.

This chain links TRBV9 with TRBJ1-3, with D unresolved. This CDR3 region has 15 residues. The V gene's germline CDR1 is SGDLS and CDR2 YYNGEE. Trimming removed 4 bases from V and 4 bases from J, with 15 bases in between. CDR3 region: CASSTHVGVGNTIYF. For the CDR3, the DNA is TGTGCCAGCAGCACGCACGTCGGGGTGGGAAACACCATATATTTT.

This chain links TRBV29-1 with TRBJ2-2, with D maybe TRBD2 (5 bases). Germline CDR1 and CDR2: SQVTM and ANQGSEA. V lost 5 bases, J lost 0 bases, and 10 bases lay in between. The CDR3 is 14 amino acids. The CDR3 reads CSVRREPNTGELFF. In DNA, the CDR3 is TGCAGCGTTCGTAGGGAGCCGAACACCGGGGAGCTGTTTTTT.

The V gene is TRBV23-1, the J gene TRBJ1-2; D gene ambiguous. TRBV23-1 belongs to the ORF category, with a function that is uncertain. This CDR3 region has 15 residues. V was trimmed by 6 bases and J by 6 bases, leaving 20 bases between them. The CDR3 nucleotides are TGCGCCAGCAGCCAGCCGGGGAGCCTCTTTCATGGCTACACCTTC. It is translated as CASSQPGSLFHGYTF.

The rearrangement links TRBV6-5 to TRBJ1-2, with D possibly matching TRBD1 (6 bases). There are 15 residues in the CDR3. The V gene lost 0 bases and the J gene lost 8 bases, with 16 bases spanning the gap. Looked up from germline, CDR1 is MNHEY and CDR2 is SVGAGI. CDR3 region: CASSYSVEGGDGYTF. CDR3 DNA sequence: TGTGCCAGCAGTTACTCGGTGGAGGGGGGGGACGGCTACACCTTC.

The CDR3 coding sequence is TGTGCCAGCAGTCTCCTGGAGGGCGGGAACACTGAAGCTTTCTTT. It specifies CASSLLEGGNTEAFF. The chain uses TRBV28 and TRBJ1-1, with D unclear. The CDR3 is made up of 15 amino acids. V was pared by 5 bases and J by 1 base, with 14 bases between. Germline CDR1 MDHEN, CDR2 SYDVKM.

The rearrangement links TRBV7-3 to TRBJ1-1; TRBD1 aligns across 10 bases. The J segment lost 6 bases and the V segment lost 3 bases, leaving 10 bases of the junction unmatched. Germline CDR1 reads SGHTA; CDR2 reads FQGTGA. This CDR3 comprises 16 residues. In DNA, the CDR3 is TGTGCCAGCAGCTTCCATCCGGGACAGGGGAGGGCTGAAGCTTTCTTT. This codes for CASSFHPGQGRAEAFF.

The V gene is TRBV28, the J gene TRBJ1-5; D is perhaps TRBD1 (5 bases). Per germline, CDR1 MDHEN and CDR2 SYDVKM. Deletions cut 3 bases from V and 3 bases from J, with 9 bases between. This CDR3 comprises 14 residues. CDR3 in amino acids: CASSFQGLNQPQHF. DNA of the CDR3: TGTGCCAGCAGTTTTCAGGGCCTCAATCAGCCCCAGCATTTT.

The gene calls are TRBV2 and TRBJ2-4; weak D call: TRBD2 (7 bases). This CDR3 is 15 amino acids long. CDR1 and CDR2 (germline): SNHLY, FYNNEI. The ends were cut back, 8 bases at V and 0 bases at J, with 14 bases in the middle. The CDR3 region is CASWGGESAKNIQYF. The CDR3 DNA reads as TGTGCCAGCTGGGGGGGCGAGTCAGCCAAAAACATTCAGTACTTC.

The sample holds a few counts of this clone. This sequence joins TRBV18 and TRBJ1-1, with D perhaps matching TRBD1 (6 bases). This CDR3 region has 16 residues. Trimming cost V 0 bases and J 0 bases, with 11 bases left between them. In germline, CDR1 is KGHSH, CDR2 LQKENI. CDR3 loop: CASSPPAGGLNTEAFF. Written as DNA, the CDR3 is TGTGCCAGCTCACCACCGGCGGGGGGGCTGAACACTGAAGCTTTCTTT.